One and the same sample provided the 8 T cell receptor beta chains below, sequenced in a study of CD8 T cells in Susac syndrome. It was with random hexamers that roughly 0.5 to 1 ug RNA was reverse transcribed. In TCRdb, the immunoSEQ multiplex PCR reads were re-called with MiXCR into one record per CDR3 protein. The table lists more than 150,000 distinct CDR3 sequences, just under 97% of them singletons. The specimen was CD8+ T cells from PBMCs. The receptors originated from a human donor with multiple sclerosis.

V is TRBV20-1 and J is TRBJ2-4; 7 bases are shared with TRBD1. With V trimmed by 6 bases and J by 6 bases, 5 bases remained unmatched. Germline CDR1 and CDR2: DFQATT and SNEGSKA (reference sequence). The CDR3 is 12 amino acids. The chain's CDR3 is CSARTGGNIQYF. The CDR3 DNA follows: TGCAGTGCCCGGACAGGAGGAAACATTCAGTACTTC.

CDR3 coding DNA: TGTGCCAGCAGTCTCAGTTTAAAGAGAGCCAAAAACATTCAGTACTTC. Its translation: CASSLSLKRAKNIQYF. The chain recombines TRBV28 with TRBJ2-4; no firm D call. The CDR3 loop spans 16 amino acids. Germline V gene data show CDR1 as MDHEN and CDR2 as SYDVKM. The V end was cut by 5 bases, the J end by 0 bases, with 14 bases between.

This sequence joins TRBV2 and TRBJ2-7; D is unresolved. Looked up from germline, CDR1 is SNHLY and CDR2 is FYNNEI. With 1 base removed from V and 3 bases from J, the gap between germline ends came to 10 bases. CDR3 length: 14 amino acids. In nucleotides, the CDR3 is TGTGCCAGCAGTGAAGAGGGAATCTTCTACGAGCAGTACGTC. Its protein is CASSEEGIFYEQYV.

V usage is TRBV19 and J usage is TRBJ1-5; 7 bases fit TRBD1. Germline V gene sequence: CDR1 LNHDA, CDR2 SQIVND (reference sequence). Losses at the gene ends were 5 bases for V and 4 bases for J; bases not matched to a gene: 8. The CDR3 is made up of 15 amino acids. The CDR3 reads CASSLWDSKNQPQHF. CDR3 DNA sequence: TGTGCCAGTAGTTTATGGGACAGTAAGAATCAGCCCCAGCATTTT.

V and J are TRBV7-9 and TRBJ2-7; D is possibly TRBD1 (6 bases). Germline CDR1 is SEHNR and CDR2 is FQNEAQ (reference sequence). V was pared by 1 base and J by 2 bases, with 12 bases between. There are 15 residues in the CDR3. The CDR3 DNA sequence: TGTGCCAGCAGCTTAGACGGGACACCTACCTACGAGCAGTACTTC. Amino acids: CASSLDGTPTYEQYF.

The chain has TRBV3-1 and TRBJ2-3; a weak D match, TRBD2 (5 bases). Deletions cut 3 bases from V and 4 bases from J, with 14 bases between. CDR3 length: 15 residues. Germline CDR1 reads LGHDT; CDR2 reads YNNKEL (reference sequence). The CDR3: CASSHLGEGPDTQYF. The CDR3 coding sequence is TGTGCCAGCAGCCATCTAGGTGAGGGTCCAGATACGCAGTATTTT.

The V gene is TRBV30, the J gene TRBJ2-1; 8 positions agree with TRBD1. This CDR3 region has 16 residues. From germline, CDR1 is GTSNPN and CDR2 SVGIG (reference sequence). The ends lost 2 bases at V and 2 bases at J; junction bases unmatched: 8. The CDR3 loop reads CAWSYPGQAAYNEQFF. CDR3 in DNA: TGTGCCTGGAGTTATCCGGGACAGGCCGCCTACAATGAGCAGTTCTTC.

V and J are TRBV11-2 and TRBJ2-7; weak D call: TRBD2 (6 bases). The germline V gene encodes CDR1 SGHAT and CDR2 FQNNGV. CDR3 length: 14 residues. V lost 4 bases and J 6 bases, leaving 16 bases between the germline ends. CDR3 amino acids: CASSWDSSAGEQYV. DNA for the CDR3: TGTGCCAGCAGCTGGGACTCCTCGGCGGGCGAGCAGTACGTC.